The 20 T cell receptor beta chains presented below share a single source sample, sequenced in a study of blood T cell repertoires in COVID-19. Profiling relied on immunoSEQ multiplex PCR, and the TCRdb table lists in-frame clones only, not all of them. This repertoire shows around 150,000 clones, more than 75% found once; its top ten account for more than 1%. The sample consisted of peripheral blood. Receptors were obtained from a man aged 35 to 55 with acute or convalescent COVID-19.

This clone has just a few counts. The rearrangement joins TRBV30 to TRBJ1-6; weak D call: TRBD1 (6 bases). V was clipped by 7 bases and J by 9 bases, with 16 bases between them. The germline V gene has CDR1 GTSNPN and CDR2 SVGIG (reference sequence). The CDR3 totals 13 residues. The CDR3 nucleotides read TGTGCCTCCCTAACAGGGTCAGGTTCACCCCTCCACTTT. As protein: CASLTGSGSPLHF.

This chain joins TRBV19 and TRBJ2-1; the match to TRBD2 covers 8 bases. V lost 1 base, J lost 7 bases, and 6 bases stayed unmatched. Germline loops: CDR1 LNHDA, CDR2 SQIVND (reference sequence). The CDR3 sequence is 15 residues long. The CDR3, as DNA: TGTGCCAGTAGTATAGCCGGGGGGGGAAGTAATGAGCAGTTCTTC. Its protein is CASSIAGGGSNEQFF. Together with reference TRBV19 and TRBJ2-1, the CDR3 gives the full variable domain: DGGITQSPKYLFRKEGQNVTLSCEQNLNHDAMYWYRQDPGQGLRLIYYSQIVNDFQKGDIAEGYSVSREKKESFPLTVTSAQKNPTAFYLCASSIAGGGSNEQFFGPGTRLTVL.

This chain connects TRBV19 to TRBJ2-2; 9 bases are a match to TRBD2. From germline, CDR1 is LNHDA and CDR2 SQIVND (reference sequence). The CDR3 has 16 residues. V lost 3 bases to trimming and J lost 6 bases; unmatched junction nucleotides: 8. The CDR3: CASSMFAGGPAGELFF. The CDR3 DNA reads TGTGCCAGTAGTATGTTCGCGGGGGGGCCTGCCGGGGAGCTGTTTTTT. The whole variable domain, remainder taken from reference TRBV19 and TRBJ2-2, is DGGITQSPKYLFRKEGQNVTLSCEQNLNHDAMYWYRQDPGQGLRLIYYSQIVNDFQKGDIAEGYSVSREKKESFPLTVTSAQKNPTAFYLCASSMFAGGPAGELFFGEGSRLTVL.

The chain joins TRBV5-1 to TRBJ2-5; 11 positions agree with TRBD2. V lost 4 bases and J lost 5; bases outside the gene matches: 4. Germline V CDR1 and CDR2: SGHRS, YFSETQ. The CDR3 is 14 residues long. The CDR3 region has the DNA TGCGCCAGCAGCATTAGCGGGGGGGCTGAGACCCAGTACTTC. Residues: CASSISGGAETQYF.

The CDR3 protein is CASSLTTSGYEQYF. DNA of the CDR3: TGCGCCAGCAGCCTCACAACTAGCGGGTACGAGCAGTACTTC. This chain joins TRBV4-3 and TRBJ2-7; the match to TRBD2 covers 9 bases. This CDR3 has 14 amino acids. The V segment lost 4 bases and the J segment 4 bases; nucleotides outside the gene matches: 5. Germline V gene lookup returns CDR1 LGHNA and CDR2 YSLEER.

The rearrangement joins TRBV6-5 to TRBJ1-1; 7 nucleotides agree with TRBD1. Germline assignment: CDR1 MNHEY and CDR2 SVGAGI. Trimming removed 4 bases from V and 5 bases from J; junction bases left unmatched: 10. The CDR3 contains 15 residues. The CDR3 here is CASSSNRQGYTEAFF. For the CDR3, the DNA is TGTGCCAGCAGTTCCAATCGACAGGGCTATACTGAAGCTTTCTTT.

This clone was recorded only once. CDR3 nucleotides: TGTGCCAGCAGTTTGTTGACAGGGTACGGGACCCGGGAGCTGTTTTTT. Translating gives CASSLLTGYGTRELFF. V and J are TRBV27 and TRBJ2-2; TRBD1 agrees at 7 bases. Germline V gene data show CDR1 as MNHEY and CDR2 as SMNVEV (reference sequence). V lost 3 bases, J lost 9 bases, and 13 bases stayed unmatched. There are 16 residues in the CDR3.

V gene TRBV12-3 or TRBV12-4 combines with J gene TRBJ2-3, with D possibly TRBD2 on 6 matching bases. The V gene lost 3 bases and the J gene lost 6 bases, with 10 bases spanning the gap. This CDR3 contains 13 residues. The CDR3 is CASSLDYGDTQYF. The CDR3 DNA follows: TGTGCCAGCAGTTTGGACTACGGGGATACGCAGTATTTT.

The chain couples TRBV10-3 to TRBJ1-4, with 8 bases that match TRBD1. Unmatched junction bases numbered 8, after V lost 6 bases and J lost 8 bases. This CDR3 is built from 14 residues. Germline V lookup: CDR1 ENHRY, CDR2 SYGVKD. The CDR3 DNA reads TGTGCCATCAGAGGACAGGGAAGGGAGGAAAAACTGTTTTTT. The encoded protein is CAIRGQGREEKLFF.

This chain links TRBV5-1 with TRBJ1-1, with 12 bases that match TRBD1. There are 15 residues in the CDR3. Germline CDR1 SGHRS, CDR2 YFSETQ. The V segment lost 3 bases and the J segment 6 bases; nucleotides outside the gene matches: 6. The CDR3 nucleotides are TGCGCCAGCAGCTCCGGGACAGGGGGCAACGCTGAAGCTTTCTTT. This encodes CASSSGTGGNAEAFF.

The rearrangement uses TRBV2 and TRBJ2-5; 7 positions agree with TRBD1. The V and J ends lost 2 bases and 3 bases, in that order; junction bases with no gene match: 18. Germline V CDR1 and CDR2: SNHLY, FYNNEI. There are 19 residues in the CDR3. The CDR3 DNA reads TGTGCCAGCAGTGAAATTTCTATGGGGAAAACAGGGGAAAAAGAGACCCAGTACTTC. Protein product: CASSEISMGKTGEKETQYF.

This chain joins TRBV5-6 and TRBJ2-7; 7 bases are a match to TRBD2. V lost 4 bases to trimming and J lost 2 bases; unmatched junction nucleotides: 6. The CDR3 is made up of 14 amino acids. Germline assignment: CDR1 SGHDT and CDR2 YYEEEE. The CDR3 bases are TGTGCCAGCAGCCCGGGGAGGGTCCCCTACGAGCAGTACTTC. Translating it yields CASSPGRVPYEQYF.

The DNA for the CDR3 is TGTGCCAGCAGTGAAGCGGGGTCCCTCTACGAGCAGTACTTC. Protein product: CASSEAGSLYEQYF. The chain links TRBV25-1 to TRBJ2-7; maybe TRBD2 (6 bases). The length of the CDR3 is 14 residues. V shed 2 bases and J shed 3 bases, with 11 bases lying between them. Per the germline V gene, CDR1 is MGHDK and CDR2 is SYGVNS.

The J gene is TRBJ2-5, the V gene TRBV24-1, with TRBD1 as a possible D gene (6 bases). Trimming stripped 0 bases from V and 3 bases from J, with 13 bases between. This CDR3 comprises 16 residues. Germline V gene data show CDR1 as KGHDR and CDR2 as SFDVKD. The CDR3 is CATSDLDSKGEETQYF. CDR3 DNA sequence: TGTGCCACCAGTGATTTGGACAGCAAGGGGGAAGAGACCCAGTACTTC.

The V and J genes are TRBV19 and TRBJ2-2, with 10 bases identical to TRBD1. The V and J ends lost 0 bases and 5 bases, in that order; junction bases with no gene match: 3. This CDR3 is built from 16 residues. Germline values: CDR1 LNHDA, CDR2 SQIVND (reference sequence). The chain's CDR3 is CASSIEDRGLTGELFF. CDR3 DNA sequence: TGTGCCAGTAGTATAGAAGACAGGGGGCTAACCGGGGAGCTGTTTTTT.

The rearrangement uses TRBV19 and TRBJ1-2; D is perhaps TRBD1 (6 bases). The length of the CDR3 is 16 residues. Germline CDR1 is LNHDA and CDR2 is SQIVND (reference sequence). V gave up 3 bases and J gave up 7 bases, with 21 bases separating them. DNA for the CDR3: TGTGCCAGTAGTATCCAAACAGGGCGGAACGTAGCTGGCTACACCTTC. The encoded protein is CASSIQTGRNVAGYTF.

J is TRBJ2-3 and V is TRBV3-1 (or the pseudogene TRBV3-2); 14 nucleotides line up with TRBD2. Germline V gene data show CDR1 as LGHDT and CDR2 as YNNKEL (reference sequence). This CDR3 spans 16 amino acids. J lost 8 bases, V lost 4 bases, and 8 bases had no gene match. This chain's CDR3 is CASSRGLAGDRGTQYF. CDR3 DNA sequence: TGTGCCAGCAGCCGGGGACTAGCGGGGGATCGTGGTACGCAGTATTTT.

The chain is built from TRBV29-1 and TRBJ2-7; TRBD1 matches at 8 bases. The CDR3 totals 13 residues. CDR1 SQVTM and CDR2 ANQGSEA come from the germline V gene. The J segment lost 4 bases and the V segment lost 7 bases, leaving 9 bases of the junction unmatched. CDR3 coding DNA: TGCAGCGCCCTGGACAGGGTCTCATACGAGCAGTACTTC. Translation: CSALDRVSYEQYF.

CDR3: CASSRTGKETQYF. In DNA, the CDR3 is TGTGCCAGCAGCCGGACAGGTAAAGAGACCCAGTACTTC. This sequence joins TRBV21-1 and TRBJ2-5; the tabulated D call, TRBD1, remains unverified against the DNA. TRBV21-1 is annotated as a pseudogene. The length of the CDR3 is 13 residues.

V is TRBV15 and J is TRBJ1-1; D is unresolved. CDR1 is LNHNV, CDR2 YYDKDF, per germline (reference sequence). The CDR3 loop spans 14 amino acids. V lost 7 bases to trimming and J lost 0 bases, with 12 bases between them. CDR3 loop: CATTPDGVNTEAFF. CDR3 nucleotide sequence: TGTGCCACCACCCCAGACGGAGTGAACACTGAAGCTTTCTTT.